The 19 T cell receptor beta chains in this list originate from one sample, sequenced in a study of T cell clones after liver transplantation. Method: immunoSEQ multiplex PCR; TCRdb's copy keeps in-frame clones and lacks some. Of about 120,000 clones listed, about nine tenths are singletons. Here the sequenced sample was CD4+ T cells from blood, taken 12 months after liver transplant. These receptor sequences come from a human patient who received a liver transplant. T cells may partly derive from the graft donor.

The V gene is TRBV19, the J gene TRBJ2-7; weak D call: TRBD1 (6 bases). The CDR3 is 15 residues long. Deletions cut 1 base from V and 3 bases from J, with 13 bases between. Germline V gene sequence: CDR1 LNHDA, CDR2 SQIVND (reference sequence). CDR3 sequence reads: CASSIALQGFYEQYF. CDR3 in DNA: TGTGCCAGTAGTATAGCACTCCAGGGGTTCTACGAGCAGTACTTC.

CDR3 amino acids: CASSTGPPTIATGELFF. In DNA, the CDR3 is TGTGCCAGCTCAACGGGACCACCAACAATCGCCACAGGGGAGCTGTTTTTT. V and J are TRBV18 and TRBJ2-2; either TRBD1 or TRBD2 may supply D (5 bases each). Germline V gene sequence: CDR1 KGHSH, CDR2 LQKENI. V was clipped by 5 bases and J by 8 bases, with 24 bases between them. The CDR3 contains 17 residues.

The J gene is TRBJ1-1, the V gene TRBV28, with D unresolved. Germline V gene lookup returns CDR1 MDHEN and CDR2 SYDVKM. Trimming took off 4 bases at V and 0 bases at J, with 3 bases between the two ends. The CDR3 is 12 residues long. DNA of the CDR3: TGTGCCAGCAGTTCTATGAACACTGAAGCTTTCTTT. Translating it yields CASSSMNTEAFF.

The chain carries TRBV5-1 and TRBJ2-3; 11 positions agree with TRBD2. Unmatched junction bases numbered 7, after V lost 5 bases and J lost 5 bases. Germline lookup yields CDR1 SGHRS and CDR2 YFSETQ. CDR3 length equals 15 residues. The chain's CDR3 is CASSILAGVRDTQYF. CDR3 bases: TGCGCCAGCAGTATACTAGCGGGAGTAAGAGATACGCAGTATTTT.

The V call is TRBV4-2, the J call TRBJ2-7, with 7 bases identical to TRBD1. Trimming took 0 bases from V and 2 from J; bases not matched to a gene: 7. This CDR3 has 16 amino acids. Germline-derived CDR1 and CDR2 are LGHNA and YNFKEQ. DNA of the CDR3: TGTGCCAGCAGCCAAGACGCATCCGACAGGGCCTACGAGCAGTACTTC. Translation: CASSQDASDRAYEQYF.

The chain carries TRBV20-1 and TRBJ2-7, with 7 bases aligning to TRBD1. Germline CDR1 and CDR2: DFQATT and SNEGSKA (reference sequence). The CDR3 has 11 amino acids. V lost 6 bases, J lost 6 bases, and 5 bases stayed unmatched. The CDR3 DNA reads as TGCAGTGCCGCAGGGGGTCTCGAGCAGTACTTC. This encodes CSAAGGLEQYF.

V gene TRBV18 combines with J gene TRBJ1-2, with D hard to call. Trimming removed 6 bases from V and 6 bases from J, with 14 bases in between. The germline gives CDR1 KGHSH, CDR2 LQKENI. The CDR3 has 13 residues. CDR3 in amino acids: CASSPAVEDGYTF. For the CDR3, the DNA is TGTGCCAGCTCTCCCGCGGTGGAGGATGGCTACACCTTC.

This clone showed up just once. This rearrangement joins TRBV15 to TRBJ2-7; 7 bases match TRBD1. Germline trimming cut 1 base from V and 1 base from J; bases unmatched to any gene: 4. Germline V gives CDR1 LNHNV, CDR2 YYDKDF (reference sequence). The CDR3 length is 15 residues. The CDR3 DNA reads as TGTGCCACCAGCAGAGGGCCGACAGGGTCCTACGAGCAGTACTTC. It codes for CATSRGPTGSYEQYF.

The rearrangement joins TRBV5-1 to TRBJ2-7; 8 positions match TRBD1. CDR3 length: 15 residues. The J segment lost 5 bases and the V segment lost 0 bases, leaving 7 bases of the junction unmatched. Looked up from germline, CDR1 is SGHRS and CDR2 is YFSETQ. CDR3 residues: CASSLAQGARDEQYF. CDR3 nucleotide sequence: TGCGCCAGCAGCTTGGCCCAGGGGGCTAGAGACGAGCAGTACTTC.

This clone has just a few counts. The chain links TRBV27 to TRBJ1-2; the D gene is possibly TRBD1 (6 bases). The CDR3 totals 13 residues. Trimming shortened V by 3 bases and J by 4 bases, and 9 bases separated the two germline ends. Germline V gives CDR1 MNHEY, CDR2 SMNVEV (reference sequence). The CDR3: CASSFGQSYGYTF. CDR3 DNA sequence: TGTGCCAGCAGTTTCGGACAGAGCTATGGCTACACCTTC.

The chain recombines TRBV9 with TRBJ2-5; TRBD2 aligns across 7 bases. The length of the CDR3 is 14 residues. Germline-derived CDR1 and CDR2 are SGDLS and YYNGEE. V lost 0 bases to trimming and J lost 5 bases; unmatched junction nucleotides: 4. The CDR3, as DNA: TGTGCCAGCAGCGTAGACTGGGGAGGGGAGACCCAGTACTTC. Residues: CASSVDWGGETQYF.

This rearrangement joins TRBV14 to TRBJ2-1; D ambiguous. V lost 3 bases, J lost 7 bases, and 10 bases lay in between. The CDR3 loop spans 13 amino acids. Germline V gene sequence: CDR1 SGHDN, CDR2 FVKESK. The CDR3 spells CASSQVDGNEQFF. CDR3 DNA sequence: TGTGCCAGCAGCCAGGTGGACGGGAATGAGCAGTTCTTC. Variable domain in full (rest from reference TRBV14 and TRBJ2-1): EAGVTQFPSHSVIEKGQTVTLRCDPISGHDNLYWYRRVMGKEIKFLLHFVKESKQDESGMPNNRFLAERTGGTYSTLKVQPAELEDSGVYFCASSQVDGNEQFFGPGTRLTVL.

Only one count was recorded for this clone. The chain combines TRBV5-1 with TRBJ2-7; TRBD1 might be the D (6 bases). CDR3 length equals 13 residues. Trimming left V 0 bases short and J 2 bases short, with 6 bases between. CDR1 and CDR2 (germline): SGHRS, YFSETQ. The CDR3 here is CASSLDRAYEQYF. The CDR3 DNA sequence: TGCGCCAGCAGCTTGGACAGGGCCTACGAGCAGTACTTC.

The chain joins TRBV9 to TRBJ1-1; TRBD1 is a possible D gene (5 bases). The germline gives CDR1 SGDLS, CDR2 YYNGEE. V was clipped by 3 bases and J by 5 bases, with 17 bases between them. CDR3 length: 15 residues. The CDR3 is CASSAAGGGVTEAFF. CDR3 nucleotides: TGTGCCAGCAGCGCCGCTGGGGGAGGAGTTACTGAAGCTTTCTTT.

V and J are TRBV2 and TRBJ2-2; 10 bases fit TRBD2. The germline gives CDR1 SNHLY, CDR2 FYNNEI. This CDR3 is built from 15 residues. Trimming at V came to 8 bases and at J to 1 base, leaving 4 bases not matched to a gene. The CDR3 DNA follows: TGTGCCAGCCATAGACTAGCGGGGAACACCGGGGAGCTGTTTTTT. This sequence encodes CASHRLAGNTGELFF.

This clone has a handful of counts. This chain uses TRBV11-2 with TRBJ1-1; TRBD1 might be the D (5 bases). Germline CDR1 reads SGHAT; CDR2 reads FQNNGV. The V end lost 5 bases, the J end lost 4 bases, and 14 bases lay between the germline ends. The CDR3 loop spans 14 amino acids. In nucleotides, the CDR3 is TGTGCCAGCAGCCCCAGGGTAGTGGGCACTGAAGCTTTCTTT. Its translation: CASSPRVVGTEAFF.

The CDR3 DNA reads as TGTGCCAGCAGTGAAGCTTCGGCAACGATATATTTT. This sequence encodes CASSEASATIYF. V gene TRBV2 combines with J gene TRBJ1-3; D not resolved. This CDR3 comprises 12 residues. Trimming cost V 0 bases and J 13 bases, with 10 bases left between them. Germline loops: CDR1 SNHLY, CDR2 FYNNEI. Full variable domain (missing parts from reference TRBV2 and TRBJ1-3): EPEVTQTPSHQVTQMGQEVILRCVPISNHLYFYWYRQILGQKVEFLVSFYNNEISEKSEIFDDQFSVERPDGSNFTLKIRSTKLEDSAMYFCASSEASATIYFGEGSWLTVV.

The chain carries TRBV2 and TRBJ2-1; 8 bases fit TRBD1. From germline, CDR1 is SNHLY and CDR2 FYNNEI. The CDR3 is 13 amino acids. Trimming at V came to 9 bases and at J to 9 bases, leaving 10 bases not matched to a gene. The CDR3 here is CARSQGALSEQFF. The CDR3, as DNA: TGTGCCAGAAGCCAGGGGGCGCTTAGTGAGCAGTTCTTC.

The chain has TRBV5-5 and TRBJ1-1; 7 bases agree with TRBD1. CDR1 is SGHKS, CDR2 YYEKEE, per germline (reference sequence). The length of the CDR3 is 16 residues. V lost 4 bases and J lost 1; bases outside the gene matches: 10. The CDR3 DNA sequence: TGTGCCAGCAGCCCCACAGGGGCCCTGAAGAACACTGAAGCTTTCTTT. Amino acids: CASSPTGALKNTEAFF. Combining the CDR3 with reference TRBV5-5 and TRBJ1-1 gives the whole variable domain DAGVTQSPTHLIKTRGQQVTLRCSPISGHKSVSWYQQVLGQGPQFIFQYYEKEERGRGNFPDRFSARQFPNYSSELNVNALLLGDSALYLCASSPTGALKNTEAFFGQGTRLTVV.